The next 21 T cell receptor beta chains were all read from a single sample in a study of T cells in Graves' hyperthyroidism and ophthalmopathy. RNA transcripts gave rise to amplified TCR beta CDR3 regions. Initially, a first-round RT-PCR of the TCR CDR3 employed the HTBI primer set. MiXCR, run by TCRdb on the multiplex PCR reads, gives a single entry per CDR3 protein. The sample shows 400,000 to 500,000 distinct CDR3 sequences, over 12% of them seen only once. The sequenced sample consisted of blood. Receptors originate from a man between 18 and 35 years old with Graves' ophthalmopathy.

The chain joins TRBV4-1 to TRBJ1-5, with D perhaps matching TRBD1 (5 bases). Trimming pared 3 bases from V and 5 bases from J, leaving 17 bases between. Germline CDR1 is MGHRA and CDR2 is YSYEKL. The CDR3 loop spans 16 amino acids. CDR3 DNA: TGCGCCAGCAGCCAGGATACCGGGACCGGAGATCAGCCCCAGCATTTT. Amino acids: CASSQDTGTGDQPQHF.

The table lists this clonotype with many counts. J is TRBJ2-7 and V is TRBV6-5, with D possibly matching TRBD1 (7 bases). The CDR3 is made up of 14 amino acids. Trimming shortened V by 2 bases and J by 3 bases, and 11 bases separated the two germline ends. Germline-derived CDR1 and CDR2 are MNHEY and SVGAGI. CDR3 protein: CASSYTRDSYEQYF. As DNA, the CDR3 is TGTGCCAGCAGTTACACGCGGGACAGCTACGAGCAGTACTTC.

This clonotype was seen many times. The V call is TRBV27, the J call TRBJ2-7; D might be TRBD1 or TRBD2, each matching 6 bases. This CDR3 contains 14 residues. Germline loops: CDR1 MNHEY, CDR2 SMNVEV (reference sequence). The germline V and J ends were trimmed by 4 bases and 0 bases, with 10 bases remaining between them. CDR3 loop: CASSSGASSYEQYF. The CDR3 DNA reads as TGTGCCAGCAGTTCGGGGGCGAGCTCCTACGAGCAGTACTTC.

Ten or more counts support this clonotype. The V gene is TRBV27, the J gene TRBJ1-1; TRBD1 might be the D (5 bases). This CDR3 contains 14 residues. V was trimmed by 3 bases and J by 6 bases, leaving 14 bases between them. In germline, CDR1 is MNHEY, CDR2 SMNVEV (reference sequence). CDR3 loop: CASSLEGSFSEAFF. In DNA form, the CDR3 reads TGTGCCAGCAGTTTGGAGGGGTCTTTCTCTGAAGCTTTCTTT.

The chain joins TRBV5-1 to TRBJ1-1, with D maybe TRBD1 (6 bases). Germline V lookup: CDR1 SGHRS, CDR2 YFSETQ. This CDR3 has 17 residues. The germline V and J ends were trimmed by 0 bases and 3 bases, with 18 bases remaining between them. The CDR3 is CASSLVGGGGIDTEAFF. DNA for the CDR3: TGCGCCAGCAGCTTGGTTGGGGGGGGGGGCATTGACACTGAAGCTTTCTTT.

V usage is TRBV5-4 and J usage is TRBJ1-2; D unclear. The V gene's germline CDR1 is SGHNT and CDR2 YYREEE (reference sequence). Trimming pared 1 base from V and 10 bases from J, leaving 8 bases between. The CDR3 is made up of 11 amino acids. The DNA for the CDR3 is TGTGCCAGCAGCTTGCCCCCAGTCTACACCTTC. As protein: CASSLPPVYTF.

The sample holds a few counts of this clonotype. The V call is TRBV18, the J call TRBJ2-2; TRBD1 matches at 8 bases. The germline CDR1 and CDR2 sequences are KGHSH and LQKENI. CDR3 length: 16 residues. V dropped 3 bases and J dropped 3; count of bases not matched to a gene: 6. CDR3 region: CASSPGQGAYTGELFF. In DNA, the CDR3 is TGTGCCAGCTCACCGGGGCAGGGGGCGTACACCGGGGAGCTGTTTTTT.

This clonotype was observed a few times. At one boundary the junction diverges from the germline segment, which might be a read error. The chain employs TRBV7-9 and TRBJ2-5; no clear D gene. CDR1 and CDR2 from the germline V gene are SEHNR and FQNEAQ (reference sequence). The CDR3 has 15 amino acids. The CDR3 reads CASSLGLGREETQHF. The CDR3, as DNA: TGTGCCAGCAGCTTAGGCTTAGGCAGAGAAGAGACCCAGCACTTC.

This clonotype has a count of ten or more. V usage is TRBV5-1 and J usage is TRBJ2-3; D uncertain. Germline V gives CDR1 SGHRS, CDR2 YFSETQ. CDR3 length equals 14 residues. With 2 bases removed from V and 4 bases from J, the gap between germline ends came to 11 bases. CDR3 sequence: CASSFFGEADTQYF. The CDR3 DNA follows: TGCGCCAGCAGCTTCTTTGGAGAAGCAGATACGCAGTATTTT.

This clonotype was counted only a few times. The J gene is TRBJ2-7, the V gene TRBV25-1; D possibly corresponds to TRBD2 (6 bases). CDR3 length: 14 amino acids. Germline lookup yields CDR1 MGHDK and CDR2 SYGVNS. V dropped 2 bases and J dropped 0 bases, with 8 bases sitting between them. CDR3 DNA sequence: TGTGCCAGCAGTGAACTAGCGCCCTCCTACGAGCAGTACTTC. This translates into CASSELAPSYEQYF.

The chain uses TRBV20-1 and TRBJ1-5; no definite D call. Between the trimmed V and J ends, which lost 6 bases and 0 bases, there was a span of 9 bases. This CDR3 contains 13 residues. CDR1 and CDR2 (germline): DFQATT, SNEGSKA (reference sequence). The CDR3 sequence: CSATDLSNQPQHF. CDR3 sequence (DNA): TGCAGTGCAACAGACCTTAGCAATCAGCCCCAGCATTTT.

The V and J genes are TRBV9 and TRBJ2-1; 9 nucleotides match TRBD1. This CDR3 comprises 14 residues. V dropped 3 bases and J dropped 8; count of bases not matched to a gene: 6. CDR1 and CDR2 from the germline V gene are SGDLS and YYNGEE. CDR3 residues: CASSAWTGVDEQFF. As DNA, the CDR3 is TGTGCCAGCAGCGCCTGGACAGGGGTTGATGAGCAGTTCTTC.

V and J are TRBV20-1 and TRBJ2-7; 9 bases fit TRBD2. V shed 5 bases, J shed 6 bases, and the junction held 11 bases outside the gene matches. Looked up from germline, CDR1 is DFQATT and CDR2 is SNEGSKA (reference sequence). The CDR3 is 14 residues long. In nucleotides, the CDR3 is TGCAGTGCTGCAAACCCGGGACTAGCAGTCGAGCAGTACTTC. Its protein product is CSAANPGLAVEQYF.

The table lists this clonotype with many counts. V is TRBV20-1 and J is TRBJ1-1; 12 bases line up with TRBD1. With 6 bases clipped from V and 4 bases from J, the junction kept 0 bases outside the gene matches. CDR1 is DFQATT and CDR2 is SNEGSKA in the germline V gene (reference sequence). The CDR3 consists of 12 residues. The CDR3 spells CSAGQGATEAFF. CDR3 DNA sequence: TGCAGTGCGGGACAGGGGGCCACTGAAGCTTTCTTT.

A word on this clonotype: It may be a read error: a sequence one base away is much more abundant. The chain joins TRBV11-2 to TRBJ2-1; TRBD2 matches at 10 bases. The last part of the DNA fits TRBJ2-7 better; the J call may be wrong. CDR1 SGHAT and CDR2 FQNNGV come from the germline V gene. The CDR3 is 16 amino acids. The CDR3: CASSLRKRGGNNEQYF. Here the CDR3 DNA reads TGTGCCAGCAGCCTAAGAAAGCGGGGGGGGAACAATGAGCAGTACTTC.

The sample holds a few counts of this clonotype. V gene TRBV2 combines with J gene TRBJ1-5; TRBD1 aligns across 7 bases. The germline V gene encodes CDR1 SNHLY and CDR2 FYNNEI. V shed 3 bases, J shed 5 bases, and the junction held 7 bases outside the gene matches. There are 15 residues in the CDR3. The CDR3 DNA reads TGTGCCAGCAGTGACGACAGGGACAGCTATCAGCCCCAGCATTTT. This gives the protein CASSDDRDSYQPQHF.

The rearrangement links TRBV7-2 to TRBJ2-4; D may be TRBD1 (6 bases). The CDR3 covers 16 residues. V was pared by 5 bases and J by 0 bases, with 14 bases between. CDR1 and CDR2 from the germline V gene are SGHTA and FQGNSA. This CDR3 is CASSRRGGLAKNIQYF. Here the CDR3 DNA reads TGTGCCAGCAGCCGTCGTGGGGGCCTAGCCAAAAACATTCAGTACTTC.

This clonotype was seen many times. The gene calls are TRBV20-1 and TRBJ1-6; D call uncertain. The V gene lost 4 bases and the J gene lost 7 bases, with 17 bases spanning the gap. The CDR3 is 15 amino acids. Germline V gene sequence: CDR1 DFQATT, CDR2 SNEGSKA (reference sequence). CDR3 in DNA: TGCAGTGCTATTCGGCCAGGTGGGAGCAATTCACCCCTCCACTTT. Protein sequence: CSAIRPGGSNSPLHF.

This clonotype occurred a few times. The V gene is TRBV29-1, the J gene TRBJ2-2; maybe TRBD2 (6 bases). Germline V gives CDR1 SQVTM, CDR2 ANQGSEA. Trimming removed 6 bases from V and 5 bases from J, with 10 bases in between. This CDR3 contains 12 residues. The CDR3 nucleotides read TGCAGCGTCCCCGCGGGGACCGGGGAGCTGTTTTTT. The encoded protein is CSVPAGTGELFF.

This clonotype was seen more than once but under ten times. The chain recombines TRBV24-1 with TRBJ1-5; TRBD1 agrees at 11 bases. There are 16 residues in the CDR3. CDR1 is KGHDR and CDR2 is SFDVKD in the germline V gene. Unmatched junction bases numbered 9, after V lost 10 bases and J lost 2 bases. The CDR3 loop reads CATEKLGQGGNQPQHF. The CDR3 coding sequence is TGTGCCACTGAAAAACTGGGACAGGGGGGCAATCAGCCCCAGCATTTT.

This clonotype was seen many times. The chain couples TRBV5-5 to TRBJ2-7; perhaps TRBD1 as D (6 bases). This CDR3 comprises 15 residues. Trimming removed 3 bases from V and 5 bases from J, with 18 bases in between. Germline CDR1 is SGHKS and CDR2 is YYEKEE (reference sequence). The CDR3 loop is CASSSAGLRGDEQYF. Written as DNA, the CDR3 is TGTGCCAGCAGCTCCGCAGGTCTCAGGGGCGACGAGCAGTACTTC.